A selection of T cell receptor beta chains follows, all from one sample in a study of shared clonotypes between healthy human individuals. Repertoires were generated with immunoSEQ multiplex PCR, while TCRdb's copy carries only in-frame clones and drops some. The profile shows under 2,000,000 clones, less than 95% of them singletons. Material: naive CD8+ T cells sorted from blood. The source is a man younger than 35 in good health. Both conserved end residues are part of each CDR3. A D gene is named only where the DNA matches it firmly. Expanded clones are given a class, and other clones once, few, many or no size at all.

V: TRBV6-1
D: TRBD1
J: TRBJ1-2
size: -
CDR3: CASSGQGVEGYTF
DNA: TGTGCCAGCAGTGGACAGGGAGTGGAGGGCTACACCTTC

V: TRBV4-3
D: -
J: TRBJ2-3
size: -
CDR3: CASSQDGSRRDTQYF
DNA: TGCGCCAGCAGCCAAGACGGCTCTAGAAGGGATACGCAGTATTTT

V: TRBV4-3
D: -
J: TRBJ2-2
size: -
CDR3: CASSPSGGLNTGELFF
DNA: TGCGCCAGCAGCCCCTCCGGAGGCCTGAACACCGGGGAGCTGTTTTTT

V: TRBV12-1
D: -
J: TRBJ1-2
size: -
CDR3: CASIFIVPGRYTF
DNA: TGTGCCAGCATTTTTATAGTCCCTGGTCGCTACACCTTC

V: TRBV7-9
D: -
J: TRBJ1-1
size: -
CDR3: CASSSGGHSTEAFF
DNA: TGTGCCAGCAGCTCTGGGGGGCATAGCACTGAAGCTTTCTTT

V: TRBV5-1
D: -
J: TRBJ2-1
size: -
CDR3: CASSYRDTLLEQFF
DNA: TGCGCCAGCAGCTACCGGGACACCCTTTTGGAGCAGTTCTTC

V: TRBV30
D: -
J: TRBJ1-2
size: -
CDR3: CAWSVQEGAASTF
DNA: TGTGCCTGGAGTGTGCAGGAAGGGGCCGCCTCCACCTTC

V: TRBV4-1
D: -
J: TRBJ2-7
size: -
CDR3: CASSQEGRTYEQYF
DNA: TGCGCCAGCAGCCAAGAGGGCAGGACCTACGAGCAGTACTTC

V: TRBV19
D: -
J: TRBJ2-5
size: -
CDR3: CASSIWGEETQYF
DNA: TGTGCCAGTAGTATCTGGGGGGAAGAGACCCAGTACTTC

V: TRBV9
D: TRBD1
J: TRBJ2-7
size: -
CDR3: CASSVGGQDYEQYF
DNA: TGTGCCAGCAGCGTAGGCGGACAGGACTACGAGCAGTACTTC

V: TRBV27
D: -
J: TRBJ2-5
size: -
CDR3: CASDRGFRETQYF
DNA: TGTGCCAGCGATCGCGGGTTTCGGGAGACCCAGTACTTC

V: TRBV7-9
D: -
J: TRBJ2-7
size: once
CDR3: CASSLLIHEQYF
DNA: TGTGCCAGCAGCTTATTGATACACGAGCAGTACTTC

V: TRBV11-3
D: -
J: TRBJ1-3
size: -
CDR3: CASSLDPGNTIYF
DNA: TGTGCCAGCAGCTTAGATCCGGGAAACACCATATATTTT

V: TRBV11-2
D: TRBD1
J: TRBJ1-1
size: -
CDR3: CASSLTARGAEAFF
DNA: TGTGCCAGCAGCTTAACGGCCAGGGGGGCTGAAGCTTTCTTT

V: TRBV7-9
D: TRBD1
J: TRBJ2-7
size: -
CDR3: CASRLAGQGNDYEQYF
DNA: TGTGCCAGCAGATTAGCCGGACAGGGGAACGACTACGAGCAGTACTTC

V: TRBV11-2
D: -
J: TRBJ2-7
size: -
CDR3: CASSVAHSYEQYF
DNA: TGTGCCAGCAGCGTAGCCCATTCCTACGAGCAGTACTTC